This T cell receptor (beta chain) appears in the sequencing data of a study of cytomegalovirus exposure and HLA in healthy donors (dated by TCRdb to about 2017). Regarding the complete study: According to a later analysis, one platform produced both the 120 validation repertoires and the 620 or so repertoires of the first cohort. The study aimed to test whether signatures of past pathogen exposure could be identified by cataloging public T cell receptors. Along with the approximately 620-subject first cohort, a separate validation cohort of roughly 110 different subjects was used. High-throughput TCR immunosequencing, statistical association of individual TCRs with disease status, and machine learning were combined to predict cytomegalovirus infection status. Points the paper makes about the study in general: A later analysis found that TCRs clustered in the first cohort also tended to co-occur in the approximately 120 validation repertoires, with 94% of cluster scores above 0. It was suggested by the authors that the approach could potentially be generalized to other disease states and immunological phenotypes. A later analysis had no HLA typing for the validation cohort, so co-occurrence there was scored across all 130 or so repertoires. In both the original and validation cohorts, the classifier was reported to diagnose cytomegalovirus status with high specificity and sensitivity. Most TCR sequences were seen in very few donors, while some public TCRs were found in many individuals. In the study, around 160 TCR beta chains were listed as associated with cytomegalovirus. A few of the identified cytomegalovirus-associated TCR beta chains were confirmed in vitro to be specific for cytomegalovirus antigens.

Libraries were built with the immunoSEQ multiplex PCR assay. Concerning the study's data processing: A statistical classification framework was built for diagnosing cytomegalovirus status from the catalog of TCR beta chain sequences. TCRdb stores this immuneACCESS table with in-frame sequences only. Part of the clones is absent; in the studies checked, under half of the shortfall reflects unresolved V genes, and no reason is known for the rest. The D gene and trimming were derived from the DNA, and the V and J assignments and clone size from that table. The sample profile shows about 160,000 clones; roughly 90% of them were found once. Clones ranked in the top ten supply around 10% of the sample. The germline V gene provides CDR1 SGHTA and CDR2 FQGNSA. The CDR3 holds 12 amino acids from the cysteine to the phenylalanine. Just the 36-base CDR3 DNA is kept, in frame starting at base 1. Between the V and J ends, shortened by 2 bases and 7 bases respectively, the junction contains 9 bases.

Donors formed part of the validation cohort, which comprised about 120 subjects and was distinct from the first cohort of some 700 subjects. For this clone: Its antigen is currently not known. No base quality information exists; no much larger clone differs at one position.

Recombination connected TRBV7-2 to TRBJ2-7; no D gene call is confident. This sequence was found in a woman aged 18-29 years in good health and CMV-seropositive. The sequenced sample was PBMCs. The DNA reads TGTGCCAGCAGCTTAAAGTCAGGAGAGCAGTACTTC. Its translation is CASSLKSGEQYF.